The TCR beta chain under discussion was sequenced for a study of OX40 agonist ivuxolimab in advanced cancers. Study summary: Partial responses, seen in three patients, involved one hepatocellular carcinoma and two cutaneous melanomas.

General study findings and limits: Partly responding patients at 0.1-3.0 mg/kg showed some of the smallest clonal expansion.

Notes on this clone: Its antigen is as yet unknown.

The CDR3 extends over 15 amino acids. Germline values: CDR1 LNHDA, CDR2 SQIVND (reference sequence). V lost 1 base and J lost 5; bases outside the gene matches: 3. Only in-frame clones appear in the TCRdb table, and some are missing; sequencing was by immunoSEQ multiplex PCR. The sample has about 38,000 clones; about 89% are singletons. Sample: CD4+ or CD8+ T cells sorted from blood, taken in a trial of the OX40 agonist ivuxolimab. The chain carries TRBV19 and TRBJ2-1; 9 bases map to TRBD1. This clonotype was sampled from an adult with an advanced solid tumor such as melanoma, head and neck, liver or kidney cancer. Here the CDR3 reads CASSIAGTGNNEQFF. The CDR3 coding sequence is TGTGCCAGTAGTATAGCGGGGACAGGGAACAATGAGCAGTTCTTC. Variable domain in full (rest from reference TRBV19 and TRBJ2-1): DGGITQSPKYLFRKEGQNVTLSCEQNLNHDAMYWYRQDPGQGLRLIYYSQIVNDFQKGDIAEGYSVSREKKESFPLTVTSAQKNPTAFYLCASSIAGTGNNEQFFGPGTRLTVL.